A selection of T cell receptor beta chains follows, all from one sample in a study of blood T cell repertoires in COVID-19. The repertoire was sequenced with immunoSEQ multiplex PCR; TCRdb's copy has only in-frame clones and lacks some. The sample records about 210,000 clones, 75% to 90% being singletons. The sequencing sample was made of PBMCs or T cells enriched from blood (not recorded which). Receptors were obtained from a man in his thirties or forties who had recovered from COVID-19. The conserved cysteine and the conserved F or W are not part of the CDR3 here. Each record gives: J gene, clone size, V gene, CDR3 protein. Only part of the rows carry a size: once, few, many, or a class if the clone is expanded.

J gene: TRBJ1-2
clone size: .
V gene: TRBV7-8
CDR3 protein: ASSFGQGGYGYT

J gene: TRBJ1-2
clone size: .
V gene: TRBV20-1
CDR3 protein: SASFGRGTDGYT

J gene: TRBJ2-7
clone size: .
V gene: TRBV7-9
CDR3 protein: ASSSGQGAQY

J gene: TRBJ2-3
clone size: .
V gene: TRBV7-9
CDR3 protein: ASSLYPANTDTQY

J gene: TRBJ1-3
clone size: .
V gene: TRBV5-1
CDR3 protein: ASSGQEASGNTIY

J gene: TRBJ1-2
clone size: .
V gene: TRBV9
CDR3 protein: ASSRSDYNYGYT

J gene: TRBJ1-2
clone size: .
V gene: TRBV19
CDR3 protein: ASSIVAQGYDGYT

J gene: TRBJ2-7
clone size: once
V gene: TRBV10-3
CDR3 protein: AISFTGFEQY

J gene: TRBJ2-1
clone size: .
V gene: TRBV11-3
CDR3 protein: ASSFPGDEQF

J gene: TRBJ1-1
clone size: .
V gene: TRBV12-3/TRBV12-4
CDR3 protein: ASSEDRTEAF

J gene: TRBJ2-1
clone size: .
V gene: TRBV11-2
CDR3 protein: ASSALTGYNEQF

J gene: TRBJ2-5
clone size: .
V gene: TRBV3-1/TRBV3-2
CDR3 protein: ASSQDSLKTQY

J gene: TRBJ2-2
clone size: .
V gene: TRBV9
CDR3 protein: ASSVEGLDTGELF

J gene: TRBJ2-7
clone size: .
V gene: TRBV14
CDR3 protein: ASSQGRHTYEQY

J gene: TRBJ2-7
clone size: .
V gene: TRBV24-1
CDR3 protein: ATSDARQNTYEQY

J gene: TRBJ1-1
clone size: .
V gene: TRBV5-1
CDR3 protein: ASSLMWGEYMNTEAF

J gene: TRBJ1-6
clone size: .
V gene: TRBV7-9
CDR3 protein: ASSSQGANSPLH

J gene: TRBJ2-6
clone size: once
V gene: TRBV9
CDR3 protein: ASSVGQAFISGANVLT

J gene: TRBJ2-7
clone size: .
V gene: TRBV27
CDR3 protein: ASSLATGRQTSYEQY

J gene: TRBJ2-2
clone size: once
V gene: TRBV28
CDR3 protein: ASSSASGRGRTGELF

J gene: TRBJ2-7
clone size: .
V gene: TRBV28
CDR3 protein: ASLSHGSGSNYEQY

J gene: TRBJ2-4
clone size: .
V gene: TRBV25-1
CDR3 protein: ASSELRGRTY

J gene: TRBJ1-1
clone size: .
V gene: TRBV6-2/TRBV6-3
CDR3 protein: ASSLQGVEAF

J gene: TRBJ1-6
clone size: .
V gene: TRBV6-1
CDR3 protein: ASSEAPNSPLH

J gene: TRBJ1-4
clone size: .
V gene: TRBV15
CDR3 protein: ATSRDRADEKLF

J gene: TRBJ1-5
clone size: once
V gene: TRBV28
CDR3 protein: ASRNRPGFNQPQH

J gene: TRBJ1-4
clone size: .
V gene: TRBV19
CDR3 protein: ASSARTFEKLF

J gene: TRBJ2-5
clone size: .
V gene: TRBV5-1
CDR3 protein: ASSLAGQAEETQY

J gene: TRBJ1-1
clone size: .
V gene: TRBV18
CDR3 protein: ASSPTGGRGLLAF

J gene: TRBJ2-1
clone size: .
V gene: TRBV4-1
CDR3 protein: ASSQYGTSSYNEQF

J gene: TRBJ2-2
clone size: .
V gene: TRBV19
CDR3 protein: ASSPGGRLNTGELF

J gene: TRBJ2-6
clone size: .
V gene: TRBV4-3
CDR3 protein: ASGRTAGANVLT

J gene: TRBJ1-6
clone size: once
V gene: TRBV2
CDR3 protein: ASRDSTSPLH

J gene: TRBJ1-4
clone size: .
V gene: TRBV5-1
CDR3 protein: ASSLSGQINEKLF

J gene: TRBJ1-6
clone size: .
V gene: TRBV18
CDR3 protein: ASSSRQDNSPLH

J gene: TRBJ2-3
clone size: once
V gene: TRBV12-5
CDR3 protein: ASGLTGVDTQY

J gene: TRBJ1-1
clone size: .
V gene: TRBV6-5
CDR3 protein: ASSSKAGTTTEAF

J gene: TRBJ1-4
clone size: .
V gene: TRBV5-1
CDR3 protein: ASSLGSATNEKLF

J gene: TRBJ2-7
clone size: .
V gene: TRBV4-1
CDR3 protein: ASSQASGTALYEQY

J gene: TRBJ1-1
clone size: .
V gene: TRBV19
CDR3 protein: ASSTYRGALYTEAF

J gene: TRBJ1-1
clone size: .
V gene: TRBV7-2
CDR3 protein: ASSGDRGFGTEAF

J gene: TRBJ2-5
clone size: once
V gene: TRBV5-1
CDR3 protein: ASSLIAGGPGETQY

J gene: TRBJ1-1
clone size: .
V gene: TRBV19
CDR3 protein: ASSIAKGANTEAF

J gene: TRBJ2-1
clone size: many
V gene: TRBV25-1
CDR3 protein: ASSDGGLAGVQF

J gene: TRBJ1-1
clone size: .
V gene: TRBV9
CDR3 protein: ASTSHRTGGLMNTEAF

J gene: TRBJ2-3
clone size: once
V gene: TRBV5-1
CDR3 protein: ASSYGTGFTDTQY